This T cell receptor beta chain came from a study of blood T cell repertoires in COVID-19. Study as a whole: PBMCs, B-cell-depleted T cells, or T cells provided the cDNA or gDNA that made up the material.

Sequencing was performed with immunoSEQ multiplex PCR; in TCRdb, only in-frame clones are kept and a portion is missing. The sample includes 160,000 or so clones, about 86% seen only once; the top ten take about 19%. The CDR3 runs 15 residues. The ends were cut back, 5 bases at V and 7 bases at J, with 21 bases in the middle. Germline V CDR1 and CDR2: SGHTA, FQGTGA. The sequence came from an elderly woman with acute or convalescent COVID-19. The V gene is TRBV7-3, the J gene TRBJ2-7; TRBD1 is a possible D gene (6 bases). Sequencing input: peripheral blood. This CDR3 is CASSRTGTPAGEQYF. The CDR3 DNA sequence: TGTGCCAGCAGCCGAACCGGGACACCCGCGGGTGAGCAGTACTTC.